One T cell receptor beta chain is described in this entry. Its antigen is unknown. A junction boundary mismatches the germline segment, possibly from a read error. The sample comes from a study of early T cells in non-severe SARS-CoV-2 infection. Study as a whole: Bulk RNA from unsorted whole blood was sequenced; chains were unpaired. Findings of the study overall: Comparison of clonotypes with VDJdb favored anti-spike CD8 responses while missing private and CD4 specificities.

Unique molecular identifiers were added to individual cDNA molecules. TCRdb used MiXCR to reprocess the 5' RACE reads, holding one entry per CDR3 protein. There are tens of thousands of distinct CDR3 sequences in the sample; 7.5% to 9.5% occur only once, and 3.9% lies in the top ten. The germline CDR1 and CDR2 sequences are MNHEY and SMNVEV (reference sequence). The CDR3 extends over 15 amino acids. The TCR originated in an adult who was a healthcare worker with PCR-confirmed SARS-CoV-2 infection or an uninfected control (not recorded which). This material consisted of whole blood, taken at baseline. The chain uses TRBV27 and TRBJ1-1, with 7 bases that match TRBD1. Written as DNA, the CDR3 is TGTGCCAACAGTTCTCTACAGGGGATGAACACTGAAGCTTTCTTT. Encoded protein: CANSSLQGMNTEAFF.